The 13 T cell receptor beta chains presented below share a single source sample, sequenced in a study of T cell changes during pregnancy in multiple sclerosis (dated 2019 in TCRdb). Library preparation was by the immunoSEQ multiplex PCR assay. Sourced from immuneACCESS, this table was stored by TCRdb with only in-frame sequences that have V and J called. A share of the clones is absent; for the studies checked, an unresolved V gene accounts for under half, and the remainder has no known explanation. The sample data list about 98,000 clones, and about 90% of these were observed just once. The ten top clones hold about 2.5% of the sample. This specimen was peripheral blood, taken after pregnancy. The receptors derive from a female donor in good health, enrolled as a control in a pregnancy study.

This clone was detected once. CDR3: CASSGGLAGIFANTGELFF. As DNA, the CDR3 is TGTGCCAGCAGCGGGGGACTAGCGGGTATATTCGCGAACACCGGGGAGCTGTTTTTT. The chain links TRBV5-6 to TRBJ2-2; 12 bases are a match to TRBD2. Germline values: CDR1 SGHDT, CDR2 YYEEEE. Trimming cost V 4 bases and J 0 bases; bases outside gene matches: 10. The length of the CDR3 is 19 residues.

J is TRBJ2-3 and V is TRBV5-4; maybe TRBD2 (5 bases). Germline assignment: CDR1 SGHNT and CDR2 YYREEE (reference sequence). V lost 5 bases and J 2 bases, leaving 6 bases between the germline ends. The CDR3 contains 12 residues. CDR3 sequence: CASRGVTDTQYF. The DNA of the CDR3 is TGTGCCAGCAGGGGAGTCACAGATACGCAGTATTTT.

The chain has TRBV12-5 and TRBJ2-1; the match to TRBD1 covers 7 bases. Germline trimming cut 7 bases from V and 5 bases from J; bases unmatched to any gene: 8. The CDR3 is 14 residues long. Germline V gene sequence: CDR1 LGHNT, CDR2 FRNRAP. The CDR3 DNA reads TGTGCTAGTGCCCAGGGGGACAGCCACAATGAGCAGTTCTTC. Translated: CASAQGDSHNEQFF.

The chain recombines TRBV4-1 with TRBJ1-2; D is ambiguous. The ends were cut back, 3 bases at V and 5 bases at J, with 10 bases in the middle. CDR3 length: 13 amino acids. Germline CDR1 and CDR2: MGHRA and YSYEKL. CDR3 coding DNA: TGCGCCAGCAGCCACGCTATTCCTTATGGCTACACCTTC. It specifies CASSHAIPYGYTF.

This clone was picked up one time. CDR3 sequence: CASSYLRQGYEQYF. The CDR3 DNA is TGTGCCAGCAGTTACTTGAGACAGGGATACGAGCAGTACTTC. The chain couples TRBV6-6 to TRBJ2-7; 7 nucleotides agree with TRBD1. The CDR3 runs to 14 residues. The V segment lost 1 base and the J segment 4 bases; nucleotides outside the gene matches: 4. Germline-derived CDR1 and CDR2 are MNHNY and SVGAGI (reference sequence).

V gene TRBV5-1 combines with J gene TRBJ1-1; tentatively, D is TRBD1 (6 bases). The ends were cut back, 3 bases at V and 0 bases at J, with 6 bases in the middle. Germline V gene sequence: CDR1 SGHRS, CDR2 YFSETQ. This CDR3 region has 13 residues. CDR3 protein: CASSSGVNTEAFF. CDR3 DNA: TGCGCCAGCAGCTCAGGGGTGAACACTGAAGCTTTCTTT. Variable domain in full (rest from reference TRBV5-1 and TRBJ1-1): KAGVTQTPRYLIKTRGQQVTLSCSPISGHRSVSWYQQTPGQGLQFLFEYFSETQRNKGNFPGRFSGRQFSNSRSEMNVSTLELGDSALYLCASSSGVNTEAFFGQGTRLTVV.

The chain uses TRBV29-1 and TRBJ2-3; D gene ambiguous. Germline values: CDR1 SQVTM, CDR2 ANQGSEA. This CDR3 contains 10 residues. Trimming left V 5 bases short and J 2 bases short, with 2 bases between. DNA of the CDR3: TGCAGCGTTTACACAGATACGCAGTATTTT. It encodes CSVYTDTQYF.

The V and J genes are TRBV6-1 and TRBJ2-7; 7 nucleotides align to TRBD1. Germline loops: CDR1 MNHNS, CDR2 SASEGT. V gave up 7 bases and J gave up 2 bases; unmatched junction bases: 8. This CDR3 is 14 amino acids long. The CDR3 here is CASTSTGVTYEQYF. The CDR3 bases are TGTGCCAGCACCTCCACAGGGGTTACCTACGAGCAGTACTTC.

This chain's CDR3 is CASSLSLARAALNSPLHF. Here the CDR3 DNA reads TGTGCCAGCAGTTTATCCCTAGCCCGGGCAGCACTTAATTCACCCCTCCACTTT. The chain has TRBV28 and TRBJ1-6; no firm D call. The CDR3 covers 18 residues. V was shortened by 1 base and J by 6 bases, with 19 bases between the two germline ends. Looked up from germline, CDR1 is MDHEN and CDR2 is SYDVKM.

V and J are TRBV14 and TRBJ2-3; 12 bases match TRBD2. Germline V lookup: CDR1 SGHDN, CDR2 FVKESK. V trimming: 2 bases; J trimming: 2 bases; junction bases outside the gene matches: 14. CDR3 length: 20 residues. The CDR3 coding sequence is TGTGCCAGCAGCCAACGTCTAACGAATGGACTAGCGGGACTCACAGATACGCAGTATTTT. Protein product: CASSQRLTNGLAGLTDTQYF.

This clone came up once. The CDR3 loop is CASSRGLLGGTEAFF. The CDR3, as DNA: TGTGCCAGCAGCCGGGGACTCCTGGGGGGCACTGAAGCTTTCTTT. This rearrangement joins TRBV5-6 to TRBJ1-1; D may be TRBD1 (5 bases). The CDR3 runs 15 residues. Trimming stripped 4 bases from V and 4 bases from J, with 17 bases between. Germline CDR1 reads SGHDT; CDR2 reads YYEEEE.

The rearrangement uses TRBV6-5 and TRBJ1-5; D remains unclear. The V end lost 0 bases, the J end lost 7 bases, and 16 bases lay between the germline ends. The CDR3 contains 16 residues. Per the germline V gene, CDR1 is MNHEY and CDR2 is SVGAGI. The CDR3 here is CASSYSSAGMGQPQHF. In nucleotides, the CDR3 is TGTGCCAGCAGTTACTCGAGCGCGGGAATGGGACAGCCCCAGCATTTT.

The genes are TRBV27 and TRBJ2-1; 8 bases are a match to TRBD1. The germline CDR1 and CDR2 sequences are MNHEY and SMNVEV (reference sequence). The CDR3 length is 14 residues. After removal of 10 bases from V and 4 bases from J, the junction contained 9 bases not matched to a gene. The DNA for the CDR3 is TGTGCCACCACCCCCAGGGGGCGTTACAATGAGCAGTTCTTC. Amino acid sequence: CATTPRGRYNEQFF.